These T cell receptor beta chains were read from a single sample in a study of glioma-infiltrating T cells after dendritic cell vaccination. The data were produced by immunoSEQ multiplex PCR, yet TCRdb's version contains in-frame clones alone and is incomplete. The table lists approximately 48,000 clones, approximately 89% of them singletons. Here the sequenced sample was blood, taken after dendritic cell vaccination. These receptors originate from a human donor with glioblastoma. Each CDR3 is given with its conserved first and last residue. Fields, in order: J gene, CDR3 length, V gene, D gene, clone size, CDR3 DNA, CDR3 protein. The D gene is left open where the match is weak. Where a row states a size, it is once, few, many or the class of an expanded clone; other rows omit it.

j_call: TRBJ2-1; cdr3_length: 15; v_call: TRBV27; d_call: NA; clone_size: NA; cdr3_nt: TGTGCCAGCAGGCTGACTCCTTGGTATGGCAATGAGCAGTTCTTC; cdr3_aa: CASRLTPWYGNEQFF
j_call: TRBJ2-7; cdr3_length: 14; v_call: TRBV27; d_call: NA; clone_size: NA; cdr3_nt: TGTGCCAGCAGTTTTTACGGGGAAGAATACGAGCAGTACTTC; cdr3_aa: CASSFYGEEYEQYF
j_call: TRBJ2-7; cdr3_length: 14; v_call: TRBV6-6; d_call: NA; clone_size: NA; cdr3_nt: TGTGCCAGCAGTGATACAGGGGGGGGCTACGAGCAGTACTTC; cdr3_aa: CASSDTGGGYEQYF
j_call: TRBJ1-4; cdr3_length: 14; v_call: TRBV30; d_call: TRBD1; clone_size: once; cdr3_nt: TGTGCCTGGACTAGGACAGGAGGGAATGAAAAACTGTTTTTT; cdr3_aa: CAWTRTGGNEKLFF
j_call: TRBJ1-1; cdr3_length: 15; v_call: TRBV6-5; d_call: NA; clone_size: many; cdr3_nt: TGTGCCAGCAGTTACTCGAGGACTTGGGACACTGAAGCTTTCTTT; cdr3_aa: CASSYSRTWDTEAFF
j_call: TRBJ2-1; cdr3_length: 15; v_call: TRBV5-1; d_call: TRBD2; clone_size: once; cdr3_nt: TGCGCCAGCAGCTTGACTAGCGGGAGATTCAATGAGCAGTTCTTC; cdr3_aa: CASSLTSGRFNEQFF
j_call: TRBJ1-4; cdr3_length: 14; v_call: TRBV18; d_call: TRBD1; clone_size: NA; cdr3_nt: TGTGCCAGCTCACCGGGACAGGGAAATGAAAAACTGTTTTTT; cdr3_aa: CASSPGQGNEKLFF
j_call: TRBJ2-7; cdr3_length: 13; v_call: TRBV28; d_call: NA; clone_size: NA; cdr3_nt: TGTGCCAGCAGTTTATGGGACATCTACGAGCAGTACTTC; cdr3_aa: CASSLWDIYEQYF
j_call: TRBJ1-4; cdr3_length: 14; v_call: TRBV25-1; d_call: TRBD1; clone_size: NA; cdr3_nt: TGTGCCAGCAGTGGAAGACAGGGTTTTGAAAAACTGTTTTTT; cdr3_aa: CASSGRQGFEKLFF
j_call: TRBJ2-4; cdr3_length: 18; v_call: TRBV4-1; d_call: NA; clone_size: NA; cdr3_nt: TGCGCCAGCAGCCAAGGTACGGGGACACCTATGATCAAAAACATTCAGTACTTC; cdr3_aa: CASSQGTGTPMIKNIQYF
j_call: TRBJ2-1; cdr3_length: 17; v_call: TRBV7-8; d_call: TRBD2; clone_size: few; cdr3_nt: TGTGCCAGCAGCCCGGGACTAGCGGGAGGACACTACAATGAGCAGTTCTTC; cdr3_aa: CASSPGLAGGHYNEQFF
j_call: TRBJ1-5; cdr3_length: 15; v_call: TRBV19; d_call: NA; clone_size: NA; cdr3_nt: TGTGCCAGTAGTGAAAAGGTGTGGCGGAATCAGCCCCAGCATTTT; cdr3_aa: CASSEKVWRNQPQHF
j_call: TRBJ1-1; cdr3_length: 14; v_call: TRBV5-5; d_call: NA; clone_size: once; cdr3_nt: TGTGCCAGCAGCTTGTGGGCCCAAAACACTGAAGCTTTCTTT; cdr3_aa: CASSLWAQNTEAFF
j_call: TRBJ2-3; cdr3_length: 15; v_call: TRBV10-3; d_call: TRBD2; clone_size: NA; cdr3_nt: TGTGCCATCAACGGACTAGCGGGAGATGCAGATACGCAGTATTTT; cdr3_aa: CAINGLAGDADTQYF
j_call: TRBJ1-5; cdr3_length: 16; v_call: TRBV28; d_call: TRBD1; clone_size: NA; cdr3_nt: TGTGCCAGCAGCGCACCACAGGGGTTGGGGAATCAGCCCCAGCATTTT; cdr3_aa: CASSAPQGLGNQPQHF
j_call: TRBJ2-1; cdr3_length: 12; v_call: TRBV11-3; d_call: NA; clone_size: NA; cdr3_nt: TGTGCCAGCCGAGGGGGTAACAATGAGCAGTTCTTC; cdr3_aa: CASRGGNNEQFF
j_call: TRBJ1-1; cdr3_length: 14; v_call: TRBV7-9; d_call: NA; clone_size: NA; cdr3_nt: TGTGCCAGCAGGCCCTCGGGGGGCGTTACTGAAGCTTTCTTT; cdr3_aa: CASRPSGGVTEAFF
j_call: TRBJ2-1; cdr3_length: 13; v_call: TRBV6-1; d_call: TRBD1; clone_size: once; cdr3_nt: TGTGCCAGCAACTGGGACAGGGTATATGAGCAGTTCTTC; cdr3_aa: CASNWDRVYEQFF
j_call: TRBJ2-1; cdr3_length: 16; v_call: TRBV5-5; d_call: TRBD1; clone_size: NA; cdr3_nt: TGTGCCAGCAGCTTGGCCGGAACAGGGGCTGGCAATGAGCAGTTCTTC; cdr3_aa: CASSLAGTGAGNEQFF
j_call: TRBJ2-4; cdr3_length: 18; v_call: TRBV19; d_call: NA; clone_size: NA; cdr3_nt: TGTGCCAGTACCCAGTACCCCATAGAGCGGGTAGCCAAAAACATTCAGTACTTC; cdr3_aa: CASTQYPIERVAKNIQYF
j_call: TRBJ2-1; cdr3_length: 15; v_call: TRBV5-1; d_call: TRBD2; clone_size: NA; cdr3_nt: TGCGCCAGCAGCTTGGTCGGGAGGCCGGGGAATGAGCAGTTCTTC; cdr3_aa: CASSLVGRPGNEQFF
j_call: TRBJ2-7; cdr3_length: 14; v_call: TRBV30; d_call: TRBD2; clone_size: NA; cdr3_nt: TGTGCCTGGACCCTGACTAGCGGGAATAACGAGCAGTACTTC; cdr3_aa: CAWTLTSGNNEQYF